What follows are 16 T cell receptor beta chains derived from one specimen sequenced in a study of T cell responses to AZD1222 COVID-19 vaccine (dated by TCRdb to about 2021). Libraries were built with the immunoSEQ multiplex PCR assay. Drawn from immuneACCESS, this table holds only the in-frame rearrangements with V and J called that TCRdb kept. Clones are partly lost; checked studies trace under half to an unresolved V gene and leave the rest unexplained. The sample includes some 87,000 clones, with 80% to 90% observed a single time. The ten biggest clones cover roughly 31% of the sample. Taken with the paper, the label for time point translates to: baseline before first vaccination. This material consisted of peripheral blood, taken on day 0 of AZD1222 vaccination. The source is an adult in good health.

The chain joins TRBV19 to TRBJ1-6; 10 nucleotides align to TRBD1. This CDR3 comprises 16 residues. The V gene's germline CDR1 is LNHDA and CDR2 SQIVND (reference sequence). V gave up 4 bases and J gave up 6 bases; unmatched junction bases: 6. The CDR3 loop reads CASSTTGGAGNSPLHF. Here the CDR3 DNA reads TGTGCCAGTAGTACGACAGGGGGCGCGGGTAATTCACCCCTCCACTTT. Full variable domain (outside the CDR3, taken from reference TRBV19 and TRBJ1-6): DGGITQSPKYLFRKEGQNVTLSCEQNLNHDAMYWYRQDPGQGLRLIYYSQIVNDFQKGDIAEGYSVSREKKESFPLTVTSAQKNPTAFYLCASSTTGGAGNSPLHFGNGTRLTVT.

CDR3 amino acids: CASSPRENEKLFF. In DNA, the CDR3 is TGTGCCAGCAGTCCCCGGGAAAATGAAAAACTGTTTTTT. This chain joins TRBV28 and TRBJ1-4; no definite D call. Trimming took 5 bases from V and 5 from J, leaving 9 bases between them. The CDR3 extends over 13 amino acids. In germline, CDR1 is MDHEN, CDR2 SYDVKM.

The rearrangement links TRBV5-1 to TRBJ2-5; D unclear. CDR1 and CDR2 from the germline V gene are SGHRS and YFSETQ. CDR3 length: 15 residues. Trimming took off 4 bases at V and 0 bases at J, with 13 bases between the two ends. This chain's CDR3 is CASSPSSPYQETQYF. CDR3 DNA sequence: TGCGCCAGCAGCCCGTCGTCCCCGTACCAAGAGACCCAGTACTTC.

J is TRBJ2-3 and V is TRBV21-1; the table calls TRBD2, which could not be checked here. TRBV21-1 is an annotated pseudogene. CDR3 length: 19 amino acids. This CDR3 reads CASSKYPSTSGRLGDTQYF. The CDR3, as DNA: TGTGCCAGCAGCAAATATCCATCGACTAGCGGGAGACTAGGAGATACGCAGTATTTT.

The V call is TRBV5-6, the J call TRBJ2-1; TRBD1 aligns across 8 bases. Germline V gene data show CDR1 as SGHDT and CDR2 as YYEEEE. The J segment lost 12 bases and the V segment lost 2 bases, leaving 4 bases of the junction unmatched. The CDR3 loop spans 12 amino acids. Here the CDR3 reads CASSFSTGGQFF. DNA for the CDR3: TGTGCCAGCAGCTTCAGCACAGGGGGGCAGTTCTTC.

CDR3 nucleotides: TGTGCCAGCAGTTTACCCAGCGGAGCAGATACGCAGTATTTT. Encoded protein: CASSLPSGADTQYF. The chain combines TRBV28 with TRBJ2-3; a weak D match, TRBD2 (5 bases). The CDR3 runs to 14 residues. Germline V gene sequence: CDR1 MDHEN, CDR2 SYDVKM. V was shortened by 2 bases and J by 4 bases, with 10 bases between the two germline ends.

This chain uses TRBV9 with TRBJ1-2; 8 nucleotides agree with TRBD1. There are 15 residues in the CDR3. Looked up from germline, CDR1 is SGDLS and CDR2 is YYNGEE. The trim removed 3 bases at V and 4 bases at J, leaving 8 bases unmatched. In DNA form, the CDR3 reads TGTGCCAGCAGCGATGCAGGGGGCGCAAGCTATGGCTACACCTTC. Its protein is CASSDAGGASYGYTF.

The J gene is TRBJ2-7, the V gene TRBV2; D gene uncertain. Germline CDR1 reads SNHLY; CDR2 reads FYNNEI. Trimming pared 4 bases from V and 2 bases from J, leaving 6 bases between. This CDR3 contains 12 residues. The CDR3 DNA reads as TGTGCCAGCAGTGTCGGAACCTACGAGCAGTACTTC. Residues: CASSVGTYEQYF.

In this sample, this clone turned up once. The chain is built from TRBV20-1 and TRBJ2-7, with TRBD1 matching 12 bases. Per the germline V gene, CDR1 is DFQATT and CDR2 is SNEGSKA (reference sequence). V lost 3 bases and J lost 1; bases outside the gene matches: 4. The CDR3 runs to 15 residues. The CDR3: CSASRGQGASYEQYF. CDR3 in DNA: TGCAGTGCTAGTCGGGGACAGGGGGCTTCCTACGAGCAGTACTTC.

A few counts support this clone. Distinct nucleotide sequences in the sample also encode this CDR3. In DNA, the CDR3 is TGTGCCAGCAGCCTAGGGACATTCAATGAGCAGTTCTTC. It codes for CASSLGTFNEQFF. The genes are TRBV7-2 and TRBJ2-1, with TRBD1 as a possible D gene (6 bases). The V gene's germline CDR1 is SGHTA and CDR2 FQGNSA. Trimming cost V 5 bases and J 6 bases, with 11 bases left between them. The CDR3 covers 13 residues.

The chain is built from TRBV11-2 and TRBJ2-7; D remains ambiguous. V shed 1 base and J shed 3 bases, with 4 bases lying between them. The CDR3 is 12 amino acids. CDR1 is SGHAT, CDR2 FQNNGV, per germline. CDR3 region: CASSLVGYEQYF. The CDR3 nucleotides are TGTGCCAGCAGCTTAGTGGGCTACGAGCAGTACTTC.

This sequence joins TRBV18 and TRBJ2-3; D remains unclear. Germline CDR1 is KGHSH and CDR2 is LQKENI. Deletions cut 4 bases from V and 1 base from J, with 3 bases between. This CDR3 is built from 12 residues. CDR3 DNA sequence: TGTGCCAGCTCACGACGCACAGATACGCAGTATTTT. Protein product: CASSRRTDTQYF.

V gene TRBV1 combines with J gene TRBJ1-3; TRBD1 is the table's D call, not checked against the DNA. TRBV1 constitutes a pseudogene. The CDR3 contains 18 residues. The CDR3 spells CTSSLNTGGEAVGNTIYF. DNA for the CDR3: TGCACCAGCAGCCTGAATACAGGGGGCGAAGCGGTTGGAAACACCATATATTTT.

Regarding this clone: The limits of the CDR3 on the DNA are not certain, so only TCRdb's listed CDR3 is given. This chain links TRBV5-6 with TRBJ2-3; the table names TRBD1, a call not compared with the DNA. Germline V gene sequence: CDR1 SGHDT, CDR2 YYEEEE. The length of the CDR3 is 14 amino acids, counting both ends. The chain's CDR3 is CASSFGPGTDTQYF.

This chain connects TRBV19 to TRBJ1-5, with 8 nucleotides matching TRBD1. CDR3 length equals 15 residues. With V trimmed by 6 bases and J by 7 bases, 11 bases remained unmatched. CDR1 and CDR2 from the germline V gene are LNHDA and SQIVND (reference sequence). CDR3 coding DNA: TGTGCCAGTAGCTTTCAGGGGGCCCCGGAACAGCCCCAGCATTTT. Its translation is CASSFQGAPEQPQHF.

CDR3 sequence: CASSLIGQGSYEQYF. CDR3 nucleotide sequence: TGTGCCAGCAGTTTAATAGGACAGGGCTCCTACGAGCAGTACTTC. V gene TRBV28 combines with J gene TRBJ2-7, with 8 bases lining up with TRBD1. CDR3 length: 15 amino acids. J lost 0 bases, V lost 2 bases, and 3 bases had no gene match. Germline V CDR1 and CDR2: MDHEN, SYDVKM.